This T cell receptor beta chain was captured in a study of blood T cell repertoires in COVID-19. CDR1 is SEHNR and CDR2 is FQNEAQ in the germline V gene (reference sequence). This CDR3 is built from 15 residues. Between the trimmed V and J ends, which lost 1 base and 4 bases, there was a span of 12 bases. Clones were sequenced by immunoSEQ multiplex PCR, and TCRdb holds only the in-frame ones, with some missing. The table lists some 130,000 clones, about 90% of them singletons. The chain joins TRBV7-9 to TRBJ2-3, with D perhaps TRBD1 (6 bases). What was sequenced was peripheral blood. The clonotype comes from a man aged 50-60 years with active COVID-19. The CDR3 is CASSLVAGVADTQYF. The CDR3 nucleotides read TGTGCCAGCAGCTTAGTGGCAGGGGTGGCAGATACGCAGTATTTT. The full variable domain, its missing parts supplied by reference TRBV7-9 and TRBJ2-3, is DTGVSQNPRHKITKRGQNVTFRCDPISEHNRLYWYRQTLGQGPEFLTYFQNEAQLEKSRLLSDRFSAERPKGSFSTLEIQRTEQGDSAMYLCASSLVAGVADTQYFGPGTRLTVL.